Below are 2 T cell receptor beta chains sequenced from a single sample in a study of control samples from healthy donors and cancer patients. Assay used: immunoSEQ multiplex PCR; TCRdb lists only in-frame clones, some missing. The sample carries over 100,000 clones, approximately 92% recorded once. The sample was blood. These TCRs come from a man younger than 35 in good health.

The rearrangement links TRBV7-9 to TRBJ2-7; 10 nucleotides line up with TRBD1. The ends lost 0 bases at V and 5 bases at J; junction bases unmatched: 7. The CDR3 has 16 amino acids. Germline lookup yields CDR1 SEHNR and CDR2 FQNEAQ (reference sequence). CDR3 amino acids: CASSLAPDRGLHEQYF. CDR3 sequence (DNA): TGTGCCAGCAGCTTAGCTCCCGACAGGGGGCTCCACGAGCAGTACTTC.

The rearrangement links TRBV6-5 to TRBJ2-3; D uncertain. This CDR3 comprises 12 residues. Trimming shortened V by 4 bases and J by 2 bases, and 4 bases separated the two germline ends. CDR1 is MNHEY, CDR2 SVGAGI, per germline. The CDR3 sequence is CASSSFTDTQYF. CDR3 sequence (DNA): TGTGCCAGCAGTTCCTTCACAGATACGCAGTATTTT.